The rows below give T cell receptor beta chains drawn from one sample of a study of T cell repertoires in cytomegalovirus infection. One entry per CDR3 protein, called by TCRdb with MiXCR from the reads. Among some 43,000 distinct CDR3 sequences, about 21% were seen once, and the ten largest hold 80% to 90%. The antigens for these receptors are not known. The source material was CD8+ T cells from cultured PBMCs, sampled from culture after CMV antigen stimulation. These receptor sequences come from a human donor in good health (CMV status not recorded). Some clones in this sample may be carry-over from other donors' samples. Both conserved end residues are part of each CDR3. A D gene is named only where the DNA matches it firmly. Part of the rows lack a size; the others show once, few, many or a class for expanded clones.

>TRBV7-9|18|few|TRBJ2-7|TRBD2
CASSLAGLAGQPSYEQYF
TGTGCCAGCAGCTTAGCGGGACTAGCGGGACAACCTTCCTACGAGCAGTACTTC
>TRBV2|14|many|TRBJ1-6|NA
CASSKGVQGSPLHF
TGTGCCAGCAGTAAGGGGGTCCAGGGCTCACCCCTCCACTTT
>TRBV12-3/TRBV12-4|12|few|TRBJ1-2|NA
CASSLSLYGYTF
TGTGCCAGCAGTTTATCCCTCTATGGCTACACCTTC
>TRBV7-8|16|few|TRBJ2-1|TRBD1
CASSLGGRKGAGEQFF
TGTGCCAGCAGCTTAGGGGGTAGGAAGGGGGCCGGTGAGCAGTTCTTC
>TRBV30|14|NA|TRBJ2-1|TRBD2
CAWRTSGYYNEQFF
TGTGCCTGGAGAACTAGCGGGTACTACAATGAGCAGTTCTTC
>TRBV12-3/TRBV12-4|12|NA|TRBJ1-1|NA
CASNYGRTEAFF
TGTGCCAGCAATTACGGTCGCACTGAAGCTTTCTTT
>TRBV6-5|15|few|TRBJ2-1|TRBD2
CASSPPGLAMDEQFF
TGTGCCAGCAGCCCCCCGGGACTAGCTATGGATGAGCAGTTCTTC
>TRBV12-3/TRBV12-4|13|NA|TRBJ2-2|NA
CASSIVGTGELFF
TGTGCCAGCAGTATCGTCGGTACCGGGGAGCTGTTTTTT
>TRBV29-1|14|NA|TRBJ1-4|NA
CSVERTGSREKLFF
TGCAGCGTTGAGCGGACCGGGAGTAGAGAAAAACTGTTTTTT
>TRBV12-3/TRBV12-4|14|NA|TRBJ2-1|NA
CASSGGLRPREQFF
TGTGCCAGCAGTGGAGGACTCCGCCCCAGGGAGCAGTTCTTC
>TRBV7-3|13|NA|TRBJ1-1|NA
CARMAGGAREAFF
TGTGCCAGAATGGCGGGGGGGGCACGTGAAGCTTTCTTT
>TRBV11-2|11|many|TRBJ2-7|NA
CASSLNYEQYF
TGTGCCAGCAGCTTAAACTACGAGCAGTACTTC
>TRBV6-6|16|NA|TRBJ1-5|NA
CASRPLSGTGNQPQHF
TGTGCCAGCAGGCCCCTTTCCGGGACGGGCAATCAGCCCCAGCATTTT
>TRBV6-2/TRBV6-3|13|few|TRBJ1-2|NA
CASTSGLPNGYTF
TGTGCCAGCACCTCGGGACTGCCTAACGGCTACACCTTC
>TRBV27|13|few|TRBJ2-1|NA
CASTSDRTNEQFF
TGTGCCAGCACCTCGGACCGGACCAATGAGCAGTTCTTC
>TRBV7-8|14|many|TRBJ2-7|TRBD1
CASSYRTGVYEQYF
TGTGCCAGCAGCTACCGGACAGGTGTCTACGAGCAGTACTTC
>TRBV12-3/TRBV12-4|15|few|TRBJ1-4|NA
CASSPTLGVNEKLFF
TGTGCCAGCAGTCCGACGTTAGGGGTAAACGAAAAACTGTTTTTT
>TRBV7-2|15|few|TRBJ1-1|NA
CASSAAGRGRTEAFF
TGTGCCAGCAGCGCCGCCGGGAGGGGCCGAACTGAAGCTTTCTTT
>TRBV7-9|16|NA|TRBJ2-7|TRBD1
CASSYSGTASSYEQYF
TGTGCCAGCAGCTACTCCGGGACAGCCAGCTCCTACGAGCAGTACTTC
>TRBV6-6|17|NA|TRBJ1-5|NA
CASSYKPPGVGNQPQHF
TGTGCCAGCAGTTACAAACCTCCTGGGGTGGGCAATCAGCCCCAGCATTTT
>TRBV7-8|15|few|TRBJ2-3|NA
CASSLLDGLTDTQYF
TGTGCCAGCAGCCTCCTGGATGGACTCACAGATACGCAGTATTTT
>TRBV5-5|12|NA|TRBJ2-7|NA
CASSLAEDEQYF
TGTGCCAGCAGCTTGGCGGAGGACGAGCAGTACTTC
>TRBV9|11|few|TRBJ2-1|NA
CASSGPYNQFF
TGTGCCAGCAGTGGCCCCTACAATCAGTTCTTC
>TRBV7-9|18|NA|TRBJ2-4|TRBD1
CASSSTGTGTLAKNIQYF
TGTGCCAGCAGCTCTACCGGGACAGGGACTTTAGCCAAAAACATTCAGTACTTC
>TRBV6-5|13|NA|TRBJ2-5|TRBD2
CASRSGLGETQYF
TGTGCCAGCAGGTCGGGACTAGGAGAGACCCAGTACTTC
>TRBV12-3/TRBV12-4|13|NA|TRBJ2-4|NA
CASGFTAKNIQYF
TGTGCCAGCGGGTTTACAGCCAAAAACATTCAGTACTTC
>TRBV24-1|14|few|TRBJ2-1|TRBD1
CATSDMTGGNEQFF
TGTGCCACCAGTGATATGACAGGGGGCAATGAGCAGTTCTTC
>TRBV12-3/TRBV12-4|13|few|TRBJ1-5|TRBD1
CASSRTGSQPQHF
TGTGCCAGCAGTCGGACAGGGAGTCAGCCCCAGCATTTT
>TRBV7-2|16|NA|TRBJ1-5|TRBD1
CASSLSGGYSNQPQHF
TGTGCCAGCAGCTTGTCAGGGGGCTATAGCAATCAGCCCCAGCATTTT
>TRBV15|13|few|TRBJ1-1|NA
CATSRYQNTEAFF
TGTGCCACCAGCAGATATCAAAACACTGAAGCTTTCTTT
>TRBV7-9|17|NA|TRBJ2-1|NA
CASSLGISGDHYNEQFF
TGTGCCAGCAGCTTAGGGATTTCGGGGGATCACTACAATGAGCAGTTCTTC
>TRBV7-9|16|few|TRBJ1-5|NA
CASSPLFGPSNQPQHF
TGTGCCAGCAGCCCTCTGTTTGGCCCCAGCAATCAGCCCCAGCATTTT
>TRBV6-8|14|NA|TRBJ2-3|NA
CASSYTLGVDTQYF
TGTGCCAGCAGTTACACCCTAGGGGTTGATACGCAGTATTTT
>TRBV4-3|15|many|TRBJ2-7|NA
CASSQEDYPTYEQYF
TGCGCCAGCAGCCAAGAGGACTACCCGACCTACGAGCAGTACTTC
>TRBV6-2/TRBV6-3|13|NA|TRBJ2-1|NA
CASNHRSYNEQFF
TGTGCCAGCAATCATAGATCCTACAATGAGCAGTTCTTC
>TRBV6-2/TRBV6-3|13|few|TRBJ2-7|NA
CASILRDNYEQYF
TGTGCCAGTATCCTTCGGGACAACTACGAGCAGTACTTC
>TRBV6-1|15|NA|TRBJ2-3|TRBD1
CASSDWTGLTDTQYF
TGTGCCAGCAGTGATTGGACAGGGCTGACAGATACGCAGTATTTT
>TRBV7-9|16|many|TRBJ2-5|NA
CASSLGARPNQETQYF
TGTGCCAGCAGCTTAGGGGCTCGCCCCAACCAAGAGACCCAGTACTTC
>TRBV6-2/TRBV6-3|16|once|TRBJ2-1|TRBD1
CASNRETGGLYNEQFF
TGTGCCAGCAACCGAGAGACAGGGGGCCTATACAATGAGCAGTTCTTC
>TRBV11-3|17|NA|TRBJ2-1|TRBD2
CASSTATSGGAYNEQFF
TGTGCCAGCAGCACAGCTACTAGCGGGGGGGCCTACAATGAGCAGTTCTTC
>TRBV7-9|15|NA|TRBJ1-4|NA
CASSVPEAPNEKLFF
TGTGCCAGCAGCGTTCCGGAGGCCCCTAACGAAAAACTGTTTTTT
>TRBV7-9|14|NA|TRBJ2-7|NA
CASSLYGSPYEQYF
TGTGCCAGCAGCTTATACGGGAGTCCCTACGAGCAGTACTTC
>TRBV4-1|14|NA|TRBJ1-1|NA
CASSPQQANTEAFF
TGCGCCAGCAGCCCGCAACAGGCAAACACTGAAGCTTTCTTT
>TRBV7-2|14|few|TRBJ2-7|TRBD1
CASSSRDRIYEQYF
TGTGCCAGCAGCTCACGGGACAGGATCTACGAGCAGTACTTC
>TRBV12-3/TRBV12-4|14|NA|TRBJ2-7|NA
CASSSTWLFYEQYF
TGTGCCAGCAGTAGTACATGGTTGTTCTACGAGCAGTACTTC
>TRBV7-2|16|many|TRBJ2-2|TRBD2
CASSLTSGGRVGELFF
TGTGCCAGCAGCTTGACTAGCGGGGGAAGGGTCGGGGAGCTGTTTTTT
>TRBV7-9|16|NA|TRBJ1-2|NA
CASSFLLETEGYGYTF
TGTGCCAGCAGCTTCCTTTTAGAGACCGAAGGCTATGGCTACACCTTC
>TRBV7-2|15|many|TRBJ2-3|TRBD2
CASTLSGGRTDTQYF
TGTGCCAGCACCTTATCGGGAGGGCGCACAGATACGCAGTATTTT
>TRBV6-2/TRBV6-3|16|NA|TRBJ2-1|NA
CASSEALSSPYNEQFF
TGTGCCAGCTCGGAGGCTCTATCCTCTCCCTACAATGAGCAGTTCTTC
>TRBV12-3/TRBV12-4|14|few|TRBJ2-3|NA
CASSFRGSTDTQYF
TGTGCCAGCAGTTTTCGGGGAAGCACAGATACGCAGTATTTT